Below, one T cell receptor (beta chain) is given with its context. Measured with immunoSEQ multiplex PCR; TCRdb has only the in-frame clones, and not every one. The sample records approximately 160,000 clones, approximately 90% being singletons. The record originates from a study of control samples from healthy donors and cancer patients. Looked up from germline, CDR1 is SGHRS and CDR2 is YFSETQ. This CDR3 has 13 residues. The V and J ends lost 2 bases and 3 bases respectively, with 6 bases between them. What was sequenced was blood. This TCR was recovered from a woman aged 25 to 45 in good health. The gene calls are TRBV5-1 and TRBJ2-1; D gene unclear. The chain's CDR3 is CASSLLGYNEQFF. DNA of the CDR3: TGCGCCAGCAGCTTACTGGGCTACAATGAGCAGTTCTTC.